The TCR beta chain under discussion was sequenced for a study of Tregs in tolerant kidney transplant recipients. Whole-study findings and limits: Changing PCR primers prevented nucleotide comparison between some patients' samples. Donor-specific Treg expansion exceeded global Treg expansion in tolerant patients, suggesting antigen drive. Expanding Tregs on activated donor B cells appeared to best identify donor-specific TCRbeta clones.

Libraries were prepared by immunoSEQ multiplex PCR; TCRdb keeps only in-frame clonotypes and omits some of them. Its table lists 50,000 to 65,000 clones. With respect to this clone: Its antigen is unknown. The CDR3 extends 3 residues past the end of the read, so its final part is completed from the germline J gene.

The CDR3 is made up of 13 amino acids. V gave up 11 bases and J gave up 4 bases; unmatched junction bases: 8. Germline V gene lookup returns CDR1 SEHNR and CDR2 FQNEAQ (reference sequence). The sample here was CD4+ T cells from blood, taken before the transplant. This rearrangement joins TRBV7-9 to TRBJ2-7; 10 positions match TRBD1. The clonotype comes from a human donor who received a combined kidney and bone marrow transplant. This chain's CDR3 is CASSGTGVYEQYF. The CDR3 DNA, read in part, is TGTGCCTCCTCCGGGACAGGGGTATACGAG.